This T cell receptor (beta chain) was found in a study of blood T cell repertoires in COVID-19. Across the study: The United States, Italy and Spain were the sources of the acute and convalescent COVID-19 samples.

Assignment of participants to cohorts was predicated upon participant-reported clinical history. A PCR-confirmed or clinician-diagnosed COVID-19 case had contacted exposed participants within 2 weeks of entry. Germline CDR1 SGHTA, CDR2 FQGNSA. V trimming: 2 bases; J trimming: 3 bases; junction bases outside the gene matches: 4. This CDR3 has 14 residues. Here immunoSEQ multiplex PCR was the method, and the copy in TCRdb shows in-frame clones only, minus some. The data hold approximately 300,000 clones, with roughly 85% observed a single time. The sequenced sample was PBMCs or T cells enriched from blood (not recorded which). This TCR came from a woman in her 30s who had been exposed to COVID-19. The chain uses TRBV7-2 and TRBJ2-7, with 7 bases identical to TRBD2. CDR3 bases: TGTGCCAGCAGCTTAATCCAGCGGGGCTACGAGCAGTACTTC. Its translation is CASSLIQRGYEQYF.